This entry features one TCR beta chain sequence. This sample was included in a study of blood T cell repertoires in COVID-19. Study information: The origin of the acute and convalescent COVID-19 samples was the United States, Italy and Spain. PBMCs, B-cell-depleted T cells, or T cells were the source of the cDNA or gDNA that made up the material.

CDR3 length: 16 residues. The V gene lost 0 bases and the J gene lost 7 bases, with 16 bases spanning the gap. Per germline, CDR1 LNHNV and CDR2 YYDKDF (reference sequence). In the authors' workflow: Cell counts per sample came from amplifying reference gene primers. Using immunoSEQ multiplex PCR, the repertoire was profiled, and TCRdb retains in-frame clones only, with some absent. V, J and clone size derive from that table, while D and trimming were established from the DNA sequence. The sample holds fewer than 200,000 clones; around 86% are singletons and the top ten take 7% to 10%. The sequenced material came from peripheral blood. This clonotype was obtained from a man over 45 with active or convalescent COVID-19. This chain links TRBV15 with TRBJ1-5; D might be TRBD1 (5 bases). The CDR3 spells CATSRDPSDTGQPQHF. CDR3 nucleotide sequence: TGTGCCACCAGCAGAGATCCCTCGGACACTGGGCAGCCCCAGCATTTT.